This TCR beta chain was sequenced during a study of cytomegalovirus exposure and HLA in healthy donors. 13 Jbeta primers and 60 Vbeta primers were used for the PCR. Repertoires were generated with immunoSEQ multiplex PCR, while TCRdb's copy carries only in-frame clones and drops some. The profile covers under 200,000 clones, with around 88% appearing a single time and around 0.31% taken by the ten largest. The sequenced material came from PBMCs. The sequence came from a woman in her 30s in good health and CMV-seronegative.

This CDR3 reads CASSIDYERGKETQYF. In DNA, the CDR3 is TGTGCCAGTAGTATAGATTATGAGCGGGGGAAAGAGACCCAGTACTTC. The chain employs TRBV19 and TRBJ2-5; 8 nucleotides match TRBD2. The germline CDR1 and CDR2 sequences are LNHDA and SQIVND (reference sequence). The CDR3 consists of 16 residues. V was clipped by 0 bases and J by 3 bases; unmatched bases: 6.